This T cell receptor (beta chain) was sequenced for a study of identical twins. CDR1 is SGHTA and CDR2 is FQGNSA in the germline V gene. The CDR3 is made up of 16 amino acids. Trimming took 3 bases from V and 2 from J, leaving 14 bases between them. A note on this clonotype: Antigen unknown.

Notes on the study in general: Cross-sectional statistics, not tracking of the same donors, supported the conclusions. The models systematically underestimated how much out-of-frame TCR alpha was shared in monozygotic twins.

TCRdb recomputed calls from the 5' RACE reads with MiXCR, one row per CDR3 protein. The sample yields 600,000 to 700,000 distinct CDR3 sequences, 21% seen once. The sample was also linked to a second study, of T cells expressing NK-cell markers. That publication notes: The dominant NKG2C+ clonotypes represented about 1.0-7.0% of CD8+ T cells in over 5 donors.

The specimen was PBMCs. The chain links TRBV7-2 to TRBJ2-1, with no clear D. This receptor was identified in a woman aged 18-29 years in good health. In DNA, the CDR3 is TGTGCCAGCAGCTTCAGTCCGGCTCCGGCCTACAATGAGCAGTTCTTC. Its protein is CASSFSPAPAYNEQFF.